Listed here are 23 T cell receptor beta chains from one sample, sequenced in a study of T cells in Graves' hyperthyroidism and ophthalmopathy. TCR beta CDR3 sequences were amplified from RNA transcripts. The TCR CDR3 was amplified in a first-round RT-PCR using the HTBI primer set. TCRdb recomputed calls from the multiplex PCR reads with MiXCR, one row per CDR3 protein. The repertoire has some 690,000 distinct CDR3 sequences, approximately 15% of them found once; the top ten carry about 16%. Specimen: blood. The receptors shown here come from a man aged 45-65 years with Graves' hyperthyroidism.

This clonotype was recorded many times. The V call is TRBV11-2, the J call TRBJ2-7; the D gene could be TRBD1 or TRBD2 (5 bases each). V lost 0 bases and J lost 3, with 12 bases in between. Germline CDR1 is SGHAT and CDR2 is FQNNGV. The CDR3 length is 15 residues. CDR3 loop: CASSLDRTGGYEQYF. The CDR3 nucleotides are TGTGCCAGCAGCTTAGATCGTACAGGAGGCTACGAGCAGTACTTC.

The chain joins TRBV30 to TRBJ2-2, with 15 bases identical to TRBD2. The CDR3 runs to 17 residues. J lost 3 bases, V lost 2 bases, and 4 bases had no gene match. Germline loops: CDR1 GTSNPN, CDR2 SVGIG (reference sequence). CDR3 sequence: CAWSRTSGRAHTGELFF. For the CDR3, the DNA is TGTGCCTGGAGTAGGACTAGCGGGAGGGCCCACACCGGGGAGCTGTTTTTT.

The CDR3 bases are TGTGCCAGCAGCAACGGGGCGGGGAGCGGCTACACCTTC. This sequence encodes CASSNGAGSGYTF. The chain is built from TRBV6-1 and TRBJ1-2; D is possibly TRBD1 (5 bases). Deletions cut 6 bases from V and 8 bases from J, with 16 bases between. CDR1 is MNHNS, CDR2 SASEGT, per germline. The CDR3 is 13 amino acids.

In regard to this clonotype: One end of the junction varies from germline; a read error may be responsible. The chain uses TRBV2 and TRBJ2-7; TRBD2 might be the D (5 bases). The length of the CDR3 is 14 residues. CDR1 SNHLY and CDR2 FYNNEI come from the germline V gene. Written as DNA, the CDR3 is TGTACCAGTTATGAGGGTCTAGGTGTCAACGAGCAGTACTTC. Amino acid sequence: CTSYEGLGVNEQYF.

The rearrangement links TRBV30 to TRBJ1-5; D unresolved. Trimming removed 3 bases at V and 6 bases at J, with 18 bases between. From germline, CDR1 is GTSNPN and CDR2 SVGIG (reference sequence). CDR3 size: 15 residues. CDR3 sequence: CAWSLQAGGSQPQHF. For the CDR3, the DNA is TGTGCCTGGAGCCTACAAGCGGGAGGGAGTCAGCCCCAGCATTTT.

This clonotype was recorded at least ten times. The chain combines TRBV7-2 with TRBJ2-7; unclear D gene. Trimming pared 1 base from V and 6 bases from J, leaving 13 bases between. CDR1 SGHTA and CDR2 FQGNSA come from the germline V gene. The CDR3 contains 14 residues. The CDR3 spells CASSLGRWTGEQYF. The CDR3 DNA reads as TGTGCCAGCAGCTTAGGTCGCTGGACGGGCGAGCAGTACTTC.

This clonotype appeared many times. The V gene is TRBV25-1, the J gene TRBJ1-1; TRBD1 matches 7 bases. Germline V gives CDR1 MGHDK, CDR2 SYGVNS. Trimming cost V 3 bases and J 5 bases; bases outside gene matches: 9. The CDR3 has 15 amino acids. The CDR3 loop is CASSETRQGGTEAFF. The DNA for the CDR3 is TGTGCCAGCAGTGAGACTCGACAGGGTGGGACTGAAGCTTTCTTT.

This clonotype was counted only a few times. The chain is built from TRBV18 and TRBJ1-2, with 9 bases lining up with TRBD1. The CDR3 contains 15 residues. The ends lost 3 bases at V and 3 bases at J; junction bases unmatched: 5. Per the germline V gene, CDR1 is KGHSH and CDR2 is LQKENI. This CDR3 is CASSPGQGSYYGYTF. In nucleotides, the CDR3 is TGTGCCAGCTCACCGGGACAGGGATCATACTATGGCTACACCTTC.

This clonotype has a count of ten or more. The chain combines TRBV27 with TRBJ2-7; D is undetermined. The CDR3 contains 13 residues. Between the trimmed V and J ends, which lost 3 bases and 3 bases, there was a span of 9 bases. Per the germline V gene, CDR1 is MNHEY and CDR2 is SMNVEV (reference sequence). This CDR3 reads CASSFGQFYEQYF. The CDR3 DNA follows: TGTGCCAGCAGTTTCGGGCAGTTCTACGAGCAGTACTTC.

The sample holds a few counts of this clonotype. The chain employs TRBV7-2 and TRBJ2-3; tentatively, D is TRBD2 (5 bases). Per the germline V gene, CDR1 is SGHTA and CDR2 is FQGNSA. This CDR3 region has 13 residues. V was pared by 4 bases and J by 6 bases, with 11 bases between. This CDR3 is CASSSTLADTQYF. In nucleotides, the CDR3 is TGTGCCAGCAGCTCAACCTTAGCGGATACGCAGTATTTT. The full variable domain, its missing parts supplied by reference TRBV7-2 and TRBJ2-3, is GAGVSQSPSNKVTEKGKDVELRCDPISGHTALYWYRQSLGQGLEFLIYFQGNSAPDKSGLPSDRFSAERTGGSVSTLTIQRTQQEDSAVYLCASSSTLADTQYFGPGTRLTVL.

This clonotype was detected many times. The rearrangement uses TRBV7-4 and TRBJ1-1; D not certain. The ends were cut back, 2 bases at V and 3 bases at J, with 7 bases in the middle. CDR1 SGHVT and CDR2 SQSDAQ come from the germline V gene. The CDR3 spans 13 residues. DNA of the CDR3: TGTGCCAGCAGCTTAAACGGTGACACTGAAGCTTTCTTT. It is translated as CASSLNGDTEAFF. The full variable domain, its missing parts supplied by reference TRBV7-4 and TRBJ1-1, is GAGVSQSPRYKVAKRGRDVALRCDSISGHVTLYWYRQTLGQGSEVLTYSQSDAQRDKSGRPSGRFSAERPERSVSTLKIQRTEQGDSAVYLCASSLNGDTEAFFGQGTRLTVV.

Ten or more counts support this clonotype. The rearrangement links TRBV11-2 to TRBJ2-1; maybe TRBD2 (6 bases). The germline V gene encodes CDR1 SGHAT and CDR2 FQNNGV. With 6 bases removed from V and 8 bases from J, the gap between germline ends came to 17 bases. The CDR3 contains 14 residues. The CDR3, as DNA: TGTGCCAGCAGTAGGACTAACGGAGGGTATGAGCAGTTCTTC. This encodes CASSRTNGGYEQFF. Based on the CDR3 plus reference TRBV11-2 and TRBJ2-1, the full variable domain is EAGVAQSPRYKIIEKRQSVAFWCNPISGHATLYWYQQILGQGPKLLIQFQNNGVVDDSQLPKDRFSAERLKGVDSTLKIQPAKLEDSAVYLCASSRTNGGYEQFFGPGTRLTVL.

The V and J genes are TRBV19 and TRBJ1-5, with D maybe TRBD1 (5 bases). Trimming took 7 bases from V and 5 from J, leaving 18 bases between them. The CDR3 length is 15 residues. Per germline, CDR1 LNHDA and CDR2 SQIVND (reference sequence). In nucleotides, the CDR3 is TGTGCCAGTACCCCAATGGGGGAGGGCTATCAGCCCCAGCATTTT. This translates into CASTPMGEGYQPQHF. Looking up the rest from reference TRBV19 and TRBJ1-5 gives the full variable domain: DGGITQSPKYLFRKEGQNVTLSCEQNLNHDAMYWYRQDPGQGLRLIYYSQIVNDFQKGDIAEGYSVSREKKESFPLTVTSAQKNPTAFYLCASTPMGEGYQPQHFGDGTRLSIL.

This clonotype was seen repeatedly, ten times or more. The chain combines TRBV2 with TRBJ2-6; D possibly corresponds to TRBD2 (5 bases). Per germline, CDR1 SNHLY and CDR2 FYNNEI. Deletions cut 6 bases from V and 2 bases from J, with 11 bases between. The CDR3 is made up of 15 amino acids. The CDR3 here is CASRDFITGANVLTF. The DNA of the CDR3 is TGTGCCAGCAGGGACTTTATCACTGGGGCCAACGTCCTGACTTTC.

This clonotype showed up just a few times. The chain joins TRBV6-1 to TRBJ2-7; 9 nucleotides line up with TRBD1. The CDR3 spans 14 residues. After removal of 7 bases from V and 3 bases from J, the junction contained 7 bases not matched to a gene. The V gene's germline CDR1 is MNHNS and CDR2 SASEGT. The CDR3 is CASTSWDRVYEQYF. The CDR3 DNA follows: TGTGCCAGCACCTCATGGGACAGGGTCTACGAGCAGTACTTC.

To note about this clonotype: This is likely a read error, given that the CDR3 carries no conserved phenylalanine or tryptophan at its end. V gene TRBV28 combines with J gene TRBJ1-2; no firm D call. The V end was cut by 5 bases, the J end by 2 bases, with 18 bases between. The germline V gene encodes CDR1 MDHEN and CDR2 SYDVKM. This CDR3 contains 16 residues. The CDR3 spells CASSQDYMVENYGYTS. CDR3 coding DNA: TGTGCCAGCAGTCAAGATTACATGGTCGAGAACTATGGCTACACCTCC.

This clonotype was observed many times. DNA for the CDR3: TGTGCCACCAGCCAATCCCGGGGCAATCAGCCCCAGCATTTT. Encoded protein: CATSQSRGNQPQHF. The chain links TRBV24-1 to TRBJ1-5, with no clear D. CDR1 is KGHDR, CDR2 SFDVKD, per germline. Deletions cut 7 bases from V and 2 bases from J, with 11 bases between. CDR3 length: 14 residues.

This clonotype was counted at least ten times. The V and J genes are TRBV30 and TRBJ2-1, with a weak D call TRBD2 (6 bases). The length of the CDR3 is 14 residues. Germline V gives CDR1 GTSNPN, CDR2 SVGIG (reference sequence). V lost 6 bases, J lost 0 bases, and 12 bases lay in between. The CDR3 DNA reads TGTGCCTGCGCGGGGACGGTCTCCTACAATGAGCAGTTCTTC. Translation: CACAGTVSYNEQFF.

The chain recombines TRBV2 with TRBJ1-5; TRBD1 is a possible D gene (5 bases). Germline-derived CDR1 and CDR2 are SNHLY and FYNNEI. The V and J ends lost 4 bases and 7 bases respectively, with 23 bases between them. The CDR3 has 17 residues. The CDR3 loop is CASSGLRDASGIQPQHF. The DNA for the CDR3 is TGTGCCAGCAGTGGACTCCGGGACGCCTCCGGGATCCAGCCCCAGCATTTT.

This clonotype was seen many times. This rearrangement joins TRBV7-2 to TRBJ2-5, with D maybe TRBD2 (6 bases). The CDR3 extends over 16 amino acids. V gave up 4 bases and J gave up 6 bases, with 21 bases separating them. Germline CDR1 reads SGHTA; CDR2 reads FQGNSA. The CDR3 here is CASSSRQISGSKTQYF. The CDR3 DNA is TGTGCCAGCAGCTCTCGTCAAATTAGCGGTTCCAAGACCCAGTACTTC.

This clonotype was seen many times. The chain combines TRBV28 with TRBJ2-3, with TRBD1 matching 7 bases. V dropped 4 bases and J dropped 5; count of bases not matched to a gene: 18. Germline CDR1 reads MDHEN; CDR2 reads SYDVKM. This CDR3 comprises 18 residues. CDR3: CASSSRPQTGRMKDTQYF. As DNA, the CDR3 is TGTGCCAGCAGTTCACGACCTCAGACAGGGCGAATGAAAGATACGCAGTATTTT.

The table lists this clonotype with many counts. V and J are TRBV14 and TRBJ2-5, with D possibly matching TRBD2 (5 bases). CDR3 length equals 14 residues. The germline V gene has CDR1 SGHDN and CDR2 FVKESK. V was shortened by 5 bases and J by 1 base, with 11 bases between the two germline ends. The CDR3 loop reads CASSSTRFQETQYF. CDR3 bases: TGTGCCAGCAGCTCCACTAGATTCCAAGAGACCCAGTACTTC.

This clonotype was counted at least ten times. This rearrangement joins TRBV12-3 or TRBV12-4 to TRBJ2-6; the D gene is possibly TRBD1 (5 bases). There are 16 residues in the CDR3. V lost 6 bases and J lost 11, with 23 bases in between. The CDR3 DNA is TGTGCCAGCAGAGAGAGAGCCGGACACGGGCCGTACGTCCTGACTTTC. Amino acids: CASRERAGHGPYVLTF.